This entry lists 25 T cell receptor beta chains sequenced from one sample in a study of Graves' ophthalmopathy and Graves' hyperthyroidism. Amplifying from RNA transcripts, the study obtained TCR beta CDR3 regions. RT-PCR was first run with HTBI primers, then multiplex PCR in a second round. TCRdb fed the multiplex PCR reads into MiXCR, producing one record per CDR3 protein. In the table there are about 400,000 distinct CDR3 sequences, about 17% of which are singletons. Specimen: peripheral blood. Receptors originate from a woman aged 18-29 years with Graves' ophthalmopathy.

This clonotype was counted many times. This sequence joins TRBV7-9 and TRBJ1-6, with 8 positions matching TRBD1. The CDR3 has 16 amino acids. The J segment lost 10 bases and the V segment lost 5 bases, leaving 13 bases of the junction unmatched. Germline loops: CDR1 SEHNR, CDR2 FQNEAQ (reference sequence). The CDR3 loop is CASSDSGQVAESPLHF. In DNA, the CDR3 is TGTGCCAGCAGCGACTCGGGACAGGTGGCGGAATCACCCCTCCACTTT.

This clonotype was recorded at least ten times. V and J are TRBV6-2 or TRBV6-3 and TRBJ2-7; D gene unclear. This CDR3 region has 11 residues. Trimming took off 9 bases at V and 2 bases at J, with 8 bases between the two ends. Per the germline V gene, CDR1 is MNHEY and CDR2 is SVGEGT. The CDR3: CASQNAYEQYF. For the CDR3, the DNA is TGTGCCAGTCAAAACGCCTACGAGCAGTACTTC.

CDR3 coding DNA: TGTGCCAGCAGTTACGGTTCGGCGGACGAGCAGTACTTC. Translation gives CASSYGSADEQYF. The J gene is TRBJ2-7, the V gene TRBV6-2 or TRBV6-3, with D hard to call. This CDR3 has 13 residues. Trimming took off 2 bases at V and 5 bases at J, with 10 bases between the two ends. In germline, CDR1 is MNHEY, CDR2 SVGEGT.

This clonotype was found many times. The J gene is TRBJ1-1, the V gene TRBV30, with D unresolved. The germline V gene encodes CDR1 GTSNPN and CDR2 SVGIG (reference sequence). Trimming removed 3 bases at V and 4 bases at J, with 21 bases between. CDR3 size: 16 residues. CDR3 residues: CAWSSPFFHRGTEAFF. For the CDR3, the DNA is TGTGCCTGGAGCTCCCCGTTTTTTCACCGTGGCACTGAAGCTTTCTTT.

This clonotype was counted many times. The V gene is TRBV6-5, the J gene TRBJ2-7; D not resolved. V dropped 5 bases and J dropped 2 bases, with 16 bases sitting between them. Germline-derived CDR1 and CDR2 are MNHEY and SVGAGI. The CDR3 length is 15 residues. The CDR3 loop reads CASSLGTAYTYEQYF. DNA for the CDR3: TGTGCCAGCAGTCTTGGAACAGCCTACACCTACGAGCAGTACTTC.

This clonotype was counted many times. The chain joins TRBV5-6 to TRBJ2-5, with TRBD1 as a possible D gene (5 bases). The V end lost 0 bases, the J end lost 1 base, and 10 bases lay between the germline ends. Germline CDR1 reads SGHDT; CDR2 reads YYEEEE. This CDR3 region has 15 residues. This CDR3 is CASSLDRSFQETQYF. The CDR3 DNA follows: TGTGCCAGCAGCTTGGACAGGTCCTTCCAAGAGACCCAGTACTTC.

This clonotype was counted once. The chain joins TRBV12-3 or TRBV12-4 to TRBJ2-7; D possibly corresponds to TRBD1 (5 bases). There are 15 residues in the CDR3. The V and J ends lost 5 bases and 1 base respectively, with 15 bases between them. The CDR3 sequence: CASSGHMGQSYEQYF. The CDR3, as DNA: TGTGCCAGCAGTGGTCACATGGGGCAATCCTACGAGCAGTACTTC.

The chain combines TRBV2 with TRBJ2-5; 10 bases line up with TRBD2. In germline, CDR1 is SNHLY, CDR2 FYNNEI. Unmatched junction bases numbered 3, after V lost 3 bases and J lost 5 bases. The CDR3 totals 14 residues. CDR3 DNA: TGTGCCAGCAGTGAGGGAGCGGGGGGGGAGACCCAGTACTTC. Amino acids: CASSEGAGGETQYF.

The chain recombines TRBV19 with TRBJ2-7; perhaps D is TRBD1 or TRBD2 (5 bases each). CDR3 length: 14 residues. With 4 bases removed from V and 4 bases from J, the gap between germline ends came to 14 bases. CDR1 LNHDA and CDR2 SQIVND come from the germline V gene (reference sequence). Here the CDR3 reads CASSNGAVHYEQYF. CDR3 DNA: TGTGCCAGTAGTAACGGGGCAGTACATTACGAGCAGTACTTC.

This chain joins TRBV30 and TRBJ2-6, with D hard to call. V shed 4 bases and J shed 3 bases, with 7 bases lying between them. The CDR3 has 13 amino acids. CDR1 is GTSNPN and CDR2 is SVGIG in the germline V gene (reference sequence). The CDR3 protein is CAWNPGGANVLTF. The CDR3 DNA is TGTGCCTGGAATCCTGGTGGGGCCAACGTCCTGACTTTC. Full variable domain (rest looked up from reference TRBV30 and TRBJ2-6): SQTIHQWPATLVQPVGSPLSLECTVEGTSNPNLYWYRQAAGRGLQLLFYSVGIGQISSEVPQNLSASRPQDRQFILSSKKLLLSDSGFYLCAWNPGGANVLTFGAGSRLTVL.

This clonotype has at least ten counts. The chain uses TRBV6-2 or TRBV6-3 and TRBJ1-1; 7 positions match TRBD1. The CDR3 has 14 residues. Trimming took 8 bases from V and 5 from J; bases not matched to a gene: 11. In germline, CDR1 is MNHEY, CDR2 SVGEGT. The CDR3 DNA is TGTGCCAGCCGCGAGACAGGGTCGAAAACTGAAGCTTTCTTT. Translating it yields CASRETGSKTEAFF.

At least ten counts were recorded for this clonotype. The CDR3 spells CASSRQAQVATDTQYF. The CDR3 DNA reads as TGTGCCAGTAGTCGCCAGGCACAGGTCGCCACAGATACGCAGTATTTT. The chain is built from TRBV19 and TRBJ2-3; D perhaps matches TRBD1 (5 bases). The V end was cut by 5 bases, the J end by 2 bases, with 17 bases between. Germline V gene lookup returns CDR1 LNHDA and CDR2 SQIVND (reference sequence). The CDR3 loop spans 16 amino acids.

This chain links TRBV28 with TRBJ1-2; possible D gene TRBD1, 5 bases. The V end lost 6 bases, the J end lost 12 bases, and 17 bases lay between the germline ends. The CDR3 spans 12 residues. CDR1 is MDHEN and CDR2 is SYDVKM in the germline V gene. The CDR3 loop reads CASRGPVSVNTF. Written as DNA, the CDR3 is TGTGCCAGCAGGGGACCGGTTAGTGTAAACACCTTC.

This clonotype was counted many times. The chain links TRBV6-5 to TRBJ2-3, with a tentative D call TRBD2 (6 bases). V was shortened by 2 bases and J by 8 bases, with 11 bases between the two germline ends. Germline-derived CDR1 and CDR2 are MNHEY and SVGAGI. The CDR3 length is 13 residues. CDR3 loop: CASSYDWGGTQYF. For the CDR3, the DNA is TGTGCCAGCAGTTACGATTGGGGAGGTACGCAGTATTTT.

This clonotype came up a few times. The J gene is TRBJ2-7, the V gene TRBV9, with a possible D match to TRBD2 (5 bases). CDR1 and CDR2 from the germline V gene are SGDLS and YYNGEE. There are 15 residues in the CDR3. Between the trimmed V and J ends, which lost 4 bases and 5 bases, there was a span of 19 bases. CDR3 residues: CASSPRAEVYNEQYF. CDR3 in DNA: TGTGCCAGCAGCCCCAGAGCGGAGGTTTACAACGAGCAGTACTTC.

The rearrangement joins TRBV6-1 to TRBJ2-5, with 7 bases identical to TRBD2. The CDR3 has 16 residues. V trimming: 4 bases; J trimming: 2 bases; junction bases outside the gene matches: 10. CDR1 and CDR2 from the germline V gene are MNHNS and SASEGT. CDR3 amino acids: CASSVIGAGSQETQYF. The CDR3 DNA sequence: TGTGCCAGCAGTGTGATTGGAGCGGGGTCACAAGAGACCCAGTACTTC.

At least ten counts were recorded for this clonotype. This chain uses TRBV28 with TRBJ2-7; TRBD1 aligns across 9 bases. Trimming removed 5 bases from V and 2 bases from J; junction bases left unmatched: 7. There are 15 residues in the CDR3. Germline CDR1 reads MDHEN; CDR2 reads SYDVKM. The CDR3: CASSEPGTGTYEQYF. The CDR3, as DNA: TGTGCCAGCAGTGAACCCGGGACAGGGACCTACGAGCAGTACTTC.

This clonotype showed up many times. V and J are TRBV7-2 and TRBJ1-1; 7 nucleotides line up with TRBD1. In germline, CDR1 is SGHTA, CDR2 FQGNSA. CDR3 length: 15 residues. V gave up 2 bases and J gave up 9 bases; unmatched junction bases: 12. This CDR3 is CASSLIRTGGQKAFF. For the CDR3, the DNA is TGTGCCAGCAGCTTAATACGGACGGGGGGACAGAAAGCTTTCTTT.

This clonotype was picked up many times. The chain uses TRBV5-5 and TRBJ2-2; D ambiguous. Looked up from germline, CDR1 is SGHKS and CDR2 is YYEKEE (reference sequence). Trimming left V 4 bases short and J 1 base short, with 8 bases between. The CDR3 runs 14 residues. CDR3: CASSAGMNTGELFF. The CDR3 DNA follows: TGTGCCAGCAGCGCTGGGATGAACACCGGGGAGCTGTTTTTT.

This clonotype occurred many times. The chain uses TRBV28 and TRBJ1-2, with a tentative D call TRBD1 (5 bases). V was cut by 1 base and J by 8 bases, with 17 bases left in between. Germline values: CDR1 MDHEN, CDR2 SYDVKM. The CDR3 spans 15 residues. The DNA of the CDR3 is TGTGCCAGCAGTTTATTGGCAGGGAGGTCCTTGGGCTACACCTTC. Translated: CASSLLAGRSLGYTF.

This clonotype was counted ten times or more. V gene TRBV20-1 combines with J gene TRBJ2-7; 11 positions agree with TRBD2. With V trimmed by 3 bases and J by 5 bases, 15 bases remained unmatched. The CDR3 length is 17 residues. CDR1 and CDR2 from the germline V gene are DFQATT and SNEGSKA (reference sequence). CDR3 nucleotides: TGCAGTGCTAGTTCTCCCCACCAGACTAGCGGGATTGACGAGCAGTACTTC. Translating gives CSASSPHQTSGIDEQYF.

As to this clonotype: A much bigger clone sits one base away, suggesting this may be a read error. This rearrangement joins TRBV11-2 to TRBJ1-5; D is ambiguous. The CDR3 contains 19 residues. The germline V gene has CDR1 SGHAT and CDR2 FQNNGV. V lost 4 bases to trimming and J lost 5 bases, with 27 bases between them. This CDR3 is CASSSMNNRSFKSDQPQHF. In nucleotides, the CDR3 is TGTGCCAGCAGCTCCATGAATAACAGATCCTTTAAAAGCGATCAGCCCCAGCATTTT.

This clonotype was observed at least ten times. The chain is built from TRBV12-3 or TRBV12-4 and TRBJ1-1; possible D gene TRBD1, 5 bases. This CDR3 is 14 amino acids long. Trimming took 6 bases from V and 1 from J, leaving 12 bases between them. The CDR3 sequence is CASSNPRENTEAFF. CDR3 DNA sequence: TGTGCCAGCAGCAACCCCAGGGAGAACACTGAAGCTTTCTTT.

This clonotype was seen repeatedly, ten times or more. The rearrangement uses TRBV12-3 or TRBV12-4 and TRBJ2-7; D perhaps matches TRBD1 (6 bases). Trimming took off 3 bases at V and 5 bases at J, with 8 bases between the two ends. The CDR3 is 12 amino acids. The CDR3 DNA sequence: TGTGCCAGCAGTTTCTCAGGGGACGAGCAGTACTTC. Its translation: CASSFSGDEQYF.

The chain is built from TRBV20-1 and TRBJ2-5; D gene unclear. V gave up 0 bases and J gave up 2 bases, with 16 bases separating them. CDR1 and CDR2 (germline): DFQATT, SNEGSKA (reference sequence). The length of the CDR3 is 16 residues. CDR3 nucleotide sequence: TGCAGTGCTAGAGATCCCCGACGTAGGGAACAAGAGACCCAGTACTTC. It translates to CSARDPRRREQETQYF.